The clone carrying this T cell receptor beta chain was counted a single time. This entry belongs to a study of technical replicates of blood from several donors. Trimming pared 2 bases from V and 3 bases from J, leaving 17 bases between. This CDR3 comprises 16 residues. CDR1 is MNHNS, CDR2 SASEGT, per germline. Here immunoSEQ multiplex PCR was the method, and the copy in TCRdb shows in-frame clones only, minus some. The sample has about 88,000 clones, around 94% seen once. The sequence derives from a human donor in good health. Sequencing used T cells isolated from PBMCs. J is TRBJ2-7 and V is TRBV6-1, with D tentatively TRBD1 (6 bases). CDR3 sequence: CASSEWLSRGNYEQYF. The CDR3 DNA follows: TGTGCCAGCAGTGAATGGCTCTCCAGGGGCAACTACGAGCAGTACTTC.